These T cell receptor beta chains were read from a single sample in a study of PD-1 blockade in mismatch repair-deficient tumors. Sequencing used immunoSEQ multiplex PCR; TCRdb keeps in-frame clones, though not all of them. The sample shows tens of thousands of clones, roughly 83% of them seen only once. The sequences come from peripheral blood, collected 4 weeks after starting pembrolizumab. The source of these receptors is an adult with mismatch repair-deficient cancer. Both conserved end residues are part of each CDR3. Each record gives: CDR3 DNA, CDR3 protein, D gene, CDR3 length, J gene, V gene, clone size. A D gene is named only where the DNA matches it firmly. The size of a clone is reported for some rows only, either as once, few or many, or as a class for expanded clones.

TGTGCCACCAGCAGAGCCGGGGAAGGCAATCAGCCCCAGCATTTT CATSRAGEGNQPQHF - 15 TRBJ1-5 TRBV15 -
TGTGCCAGCAGATACAGAACTAACTATGGCTACACCTTC CASRYRTNYGYTF - 13 TRBJ1-2 TRBV6-5 few
TGTGCCTGGAGTGGGCGGCCTGGCAGCTCCTACGAGCAGTACTTC CAWSGRPGSSYEQYF - 15 TRBJ2-7 TRBV30 -
TGCGCCAGCAGCGGATTAGCGAGGAGCACAGATACGCAGTATTTT CASSGLARSTDTQYF - 15 TRBJ2-3 TRBV5-1 -
TGTGCCAGTAAGGCTAGGAGGGGCCTGAACACTGAAGCTTTCTTT CASKARRGLNTEAFF - 15 TRBJ1-1 TRBV19 few
TGTGCCAGCAGCTTAAGTCCTTACGAGCAGTACTTC CASSLSPYEQYF - 12 TRBJ2-7 TRBV11-2 once
TGTGCCAGCAGTGGGACAGGGGGCACAGATACGCAGTATTTT CASSGTGGTDTQYF TRBD1 14 TRBJ2-3 TRBV6-4 -
TGCGCCAGCAGCCCAATCCCCTTTGGCGGTCAAGAGACCCAGTACTTC CASSPIPFGGQETQYF - 16 TRBJ2-5 TRBV4-1 -
TGCGCCAGCAGCCGAAGACTAGCGGGAAACGGGGAGCTGTTTTTT CASSRRLAGNGELFF TRBD2 15 TRBJ2-2 TRBV4-1 -
TGTGCCAGCAGCGGGACAGGGCTTCACTACAATGAGCAGTTCTTC CASSGTGLHYNEQFF TRBD1 15 TRBJ2-1 TRBV7-9 -
TGTGCCAGCAGCCGATACGGGCTAGCGGGAGCAGGTACGGACAATGAGCAGTTCTTC CASSRYGLAGAGTDNEQFF TRBD2 19 TRBJ2-1 TRBV7-9 -
TGTGCCAGCAGTGCACCGGGACAGGGCCAAGAAAAACTGTTTTTT CASSAPGQGQEKLFF TRBD1 15 TRBJ1-4 TRBV2 -
TGTGCCAGCAGTACACAGGGGAACACTGAAGCTTTCTTT CASSTQGNTEAFF - 13 TRBJ1-1 TRBV2 -
TGTGCCAGCAGCTTACAAGATACGCAGTATTTT CASSLQDTQYF - 11 TRBJ2-3 TRBV7-2 -
TGTGCCAGCAGTGACGATAAAGGGGGCATCGGTGAAAAACTGTTTTTT CASSDDKGGIGEKLFF TRBD1 16 TRBJ1-4 TRBV6-4 -
TGTGCCAGCAAACTAACCTCCGGGACAGGGGGTGAGCAGTTCTTC CASKLTSGTGGEQFF TRBD1 15 TRBJ2-1 TRBV25-1 -
TGCGCCAGCAGCTTGGCCCAGAGGGAGACCCAGTACTTC CASSLAQRETQYF - 13 TRBJ2-5 TRBV5-1 -
TGTGCCAGCAGCTTAGGGAGACCCAACACCGGGGAGCTGTTTTTT CASSLGRPNTGELFF - 15 TRBJ2-2 TRBV13 -
TGTGCCAGCAGCGGGGGACTGGGACGCCAAGAGACCCAGTACTTC CASSGGLGRQETQYF - 15 TRBJ2-5 TRBV5-6 once
TGTGCCAGCAGTTTTACAAACTATGGCTACACCTTC CASSFTNYGYTF - 12 TRBJ1-2 TRBV28 -
TGTGCCAGCAGCTTAAGGCGGAAGAATGAAAAACTGTTTTTT CASSLRRKNEKLFF - 14 TRBJ1-4 TRBV7-8 -
TGTGCCAGCAGCTTAGTCCGGGCTTTGAATGAGCAGTTCTTC CASSLVRALNEQFF - 14 TRBJ2-1 TRBV7-2 -
TGCGCCAGCAGCCAAGCGGCAGGAGGCTATGGCTACACCTTC CASSQAAGGYGYTF - 14 TRBJ1-2 TRBV4-3 -
TGCAGCGTGGGCGGGGCGGTTTCCTACAATGAGCAGTTCTTC CSVGGAVSYNEQFF - 14 TRBJ2-1 TRBV29-1 -
TGTGCCAGCAGAGATACTGGACGAGCTAACTATGGCTACACCTTC CASRDTGRANYGYTF - 15 TRBJ1-2 TRBV6-6 once
TGTGCCAGCAGCCAAGAACACTGGACAGTAAATGAAAAACTGTTTTTT CASSQEHWTVNEKLFF - 16 TRBJ1-4 TRBV4-2 few
TGCGCCAGCAGCCAAGAGGAGTGGGGATATGCGGGGGCCAACGTCCTGACTTTC CASSQEEWGYAGANVLTF - 18 TRBJ2-6 TRBV4-1 -
TGTGCCAGTAGTATAGATACGGGAGTGAACACTGAAGCTTTCTTT CASSIDTGVNTEAFF - 15 TRBJ1-1 TRBV19 -
TGTGCCAGCAGCACAACTAAGGGTCCCTCCTACGAGCAGTACTTC CASSTTKGPSYEQYF - 15 TRBJ2-7 TRBV5-8 few
TGTGCCAGCAGTTACTCCCCAGGAGGGGACTATGGCTACACCTTC CASSYSPGGDYGYTF - 15 TRBJ1-2 TRBV6-6 -
TGCGCCAGCAACACAGGGGACTGGGGGACCCAGTACTTC CASNTGDWGTQYF - 13 TRBJ2-5 TRBV5-1 -
TGCAGCGTTGAAGATGTCCGGGAGGGCCGTTACGAGCAGTACTTC CSVEDVREGRYEQYF TRBD2 15 TRBJ2-7 TRBV29-1 -
TGTGCCAGCAGCCCAGTTTTGGGGACTGAAGCTTTCTTT CASSPVLGTEAFF - 13 TRBJ1-1 TRBV28 -
TGTGCCAGCAGCGCCGACTTCGCCGGGGAGCTGTTTTTT CASSADFAGELFF - 13 TRBJ2-2 TRBV11-2 -
TGTGCCAGCAGCTTGGCACGCCCGGCTAACTATGGCTACACCTTC CASSLARPANYGYTF - 15 TRBJ1-2 TRBV5-5 few
TGCGCCAGCAGGGGTCTGGAGTGGGGGACTAGCGGGAGAAGAGCCTACGAGCAGTACTTC CASRGLEWGTSGRRAYEQYF TRBD2 20 TRBJ2-7 TRBV5-1 -
TGTGCCAGCAGTTTAGGCAGGGGAAACACTGAAGCTTTCTTT CASSLGRGNTEAFF - 14 TRBJ1-1 TRBV27 -
TGCGCCAGCAGCTTGGGACAGATGGACTATGGCTACACCTTC CASSLGQMDYGYTF - 14 TRBJ1-2 TRBV5-1 -
TGTGCCAGCAGCTTTCCTTCGACAGGGGGCGTTCGGGAGACCCAGTACTTC CASSFPSTGGVRETQYF TRBD1 17 TRBJ2-5 TRBV5-6 -
TGCGCCAGCAGTATCCAGGGGGAGCTGTTTTTT CASSIQGELFF - 11 TRBJ2-2 TRBV10-2 -
TGCGCCAGCAGCCCCGAGGGACGAGGAGGAAATTACGAGCAGTACTTC CASSPEGRGGNYEQYF - 16 TRBJ2-7 TRBV4-1 medium-sized
TGTGCCAGCAGTTCTGGACAGGCGGTGGACGAGCAGTACTTC CASSSGQAVDEQYF TRBD1 14 TRBJ2-7 TRBV6-6 -
TGCGCCAGCAGCGTGGGACAGGGACGAGATACGCAGTATTTT CASSVGQGRDTQYF TRBD1 14 TRBJ2-3 TRBV5-1 -